This T cell receptor (beta chain) stems from a study of tumor-infiltrating lymphocytes in localized non-small cell lung cancer. In the study overall: Patients included smokers and never-smokers with various histologies, some sampled after neoadjuvant chemotherapy.

The CDR3 length is 15 residues. V lost 0 bases, J lost 0 bases, and 9 bases lay in between. From germline, CDR1 is LGHNA and CDR2 YSLEER. Libraries were prepared by immunoSEQ multiplex PCR; TCRdb keeps only in-frame clonotypes and omits some of them. The data contain around 12,000 clones, about 72% of them seen just once; the ten biggest clones take up approximately 10%. Sequenced: uninvolved lung tissue not adjacent to the tumor. The receptor was isolated from a human donor with non-small cell lung cancer. V usage is TRBV4-3 and J usage is TRBJ2-7; no firm D call. The CDR3 reads CASSQEYGSSYEQYF. The DNA for the CDR3 is TGCGCCAGCAGCCAAGAATATGGAAGCTCCTACGAGCAGTACTTC.